These 14 T cell receptor beta chains came from one sample sequenced in a study of blood T cell repertoires in COVID-19. Measured with immunoSEQ multiplex PCR; TCRdb has only the in-frame clones, and not every one. The sample lists some 170,000 clones, around 84% occurring once. Sequencing used PBMCs or T cells enriched from blood (not recorded which). The receptors were sampled from a man over 45 who had recovered from COVID-19.

The chain links TRBV19 to TRBJ2-5, with 7 bases that match TRBD1. The CDR3 has 14 amino acids. The V segment lost 2 bases and the J segment 5 bases; nucleotides outside the gene matches: 5. Germline values: CDR1 LNHDA, CDR2 SQIVND (reference sequence). The CDR3 region is CASSILQGQETQYF. In DNA, the CDR3 is TGTGCCAGTAGTATACTACAGGGGCAGGAGACCCAGTACTTC.

This clone was recorded once. The rearrangement links TRBV7-3 to TRBJ2-2, with 7 positions matching TRBD2. The CDR3 runs 17 residues. V lost 4 bases and J lost 0; bases outside the gene matches: 8. Germline V CDR1 and CDR2: SGHTA, FQGTGA. CDR3 region: CASSSRLAPTNTGELFF. In DNA, the CDR3 is TGTGCCAGCAGCTCCCGACTAGCCCCCACGAACACCGGGGAGCTGTTTTTT.

The V call is TRBV18, the J call TRBJ1-3, with D unresolved. Deletions cut 3 bases from V and 0 bases from J, with 9 bases between. This CDR3 region has 15 residues. Germline loops: CDR1 KGHSH, CDR2 LQKENI. DNA for the CDR3: TGTGCCAGCTCACCGTCAGGAGGCTCTGGAAACACCATATATTTT. Amino acid sequence: CASSPSGGSGNTIYF.

J is TRBJ1-1 and V is TRBV28; TRBD1 agrees at 12 bases. V was clipped by 6 bases and J by 0 bases; unmatched bases: 23. This CDR3 spans 22 amino acids. Germline values: CDR1 MDHEN, CDR2 SYDVKM. In nucleotides, the CDR3 is TGTGCCAGCAGAGGTACCCGACGCGGGACAGGGGGCGACTTTAGTATGAACACTGAAGCTTTCTTT. This translates into CASRGTRRGTGGDFSMNTEAFF.

Comments on this clone: Other DNA sequences of this sample code for an identical CDR3. The rearrangement joins TRBV5-1 to TRBJ2-2; TRBD1 aligns across 7 bases. The germline gives CDR1 SGHRS, CDR2 YFSETQ. The V gene end was trimmed by 0 bases and the J gene end by 2 bases; junction bases not matched to a gene: 1. This CDR3 is 15 amino acids long. As DNA, the CDR3 is TGCGCCAGCAGCTTGGGACAGGGAAACACCGGGGAGCTGTTTTTT. This encodes CASSLGQGNTGELFF.

This clone was observed a few times. The V gene is TRBV11-2, the J gene TRBJ2-2; TRBD2 aligns across 9 bases. The CDR3 totals 15 residues. Germline V CDR1 and CDR2: SGHAT, FQNNGV. Unmatched junction bases numbered 5, after V lost 5 bases and J lost 4 bases. The CDR3 bases are TGTGCCAGCAGCGGCGGGGGGGCCCGCACCGGGGAGCTGTTTTTT. It translates to CASSGGGARTGELFF.

This rearrangement joins TRBV6-5 to TRBJ1-2; a possible D gene is TRBD1 (6 bases). The CDR3 covers 14 residues. The V end lost 6 bases, the J end lost 3 bases, and 14 bases lay between the germline ends. From germline, CDR1 is MNHEY and CDR2 SVGAGI. The CDR3 DNA reads as TGTGCCAGCAGCCCAGGGGTAGGGCACTATGGCTACACCTTC. The encoded protein is CASSPGVGHYGYTF.

The table lists this clone with a few counts. The chain has TRBV3-1 (or the pseudogene TRBV3-2) and TRBJ2-1, with 13 bases fitting TRBD2. The length of the CDR3 is 16 residues. Germline V gives CDR1 LGHDT, CDR2 YNNKEL (reference sequence). The V and J ends lost 6 bases and 9 bases, in that order; junction bases with no gene match: 11. The CDR3 DNA reads TGTGCCAGCAGTACGACTAGCGGGGGGTCCAGGCTTGAGCAGTTCTTC. It is translated as CASSTTSGGSRLEQFF.

The chain uses TRBV7-8 and TRBJ1-4, with a possible D match to TRBD1 (6 bases). V was shortened by 5 bases and J by 4 bases, with 14 bases between the two germline ends. Germline CDR1 reads SGHVS; CDR2 reads FQNEAQ. The CDR3 contains 15 residues. The CDR3 bases are TGTGCCAGCAGCCGACAGACAGGCCTTAATGAAAAACTGTTTTTT. Translating it yields CASSRQTGLNEKLFF.

The V and J genes are TRBV15 and TRBJ1-4, with 7 bases fitting TRBD1. Germline CDR1 is LNHNV and CDR2 is YYDKDF (reference sequence). V lost 1 base and J lost 7; bases outside the gene matches: 6. CDR3 size: 15 residues. The CDR3 sequence: CATSRVAQGSEKLFF. CDR3 sequence (DNA): TGTGCCACCAGCAGAGTAGCACAGGGGAGTGAAAAACTGTTTTTT.

This chain uses TRBV5-4 with TRBJ2-1; TRBD2 might be the D (5 bases). The V gene lost 4 bases and the J gene lost 5 bases, with 10 bases spanning the gap. The germline gives CDR1 SGHNT, CDR2 YYREEE (reference sequence). This CDR3 has 13 amino acids. The CDR3, as DNA: TGTGCCAGCAGCCAGGACTTGAACAATGAGCAGTTCTTC. It specifies CASSQDLNNEQFF.

The chain links TRBV11-2 to TRBJ1-4, with 8 bases that match TRBD1. The CDR3 sequence is 14 residues long. Germline V gene sequence: CDR1 SGHAT, CDR2 FQNNGV. The V gene end was trimmed by 3 bases and the J gene end by 6 bases; junction bases not matched to a gene: 3. The CDR3 spells CASSLTGAYEKLFF. DNA of the CDR3: TGTGCCAGCAGCTTGACAGGGGCTTATGAAAAACTGTTTTTT. The whole variable domain, remainder taken from reference TRBV11-2 and TRBJ1-4, is EAGVAQSPRYKIIEKRQSVAFWCNPISGHATLYWYQQILGQGPKLLIQFQNNGVVDDSQLPKDRFSAERLKGVDSTLKIQPAKLEDSAVYLCASSLTGAYEKLFFGSGTQLSVL.

This chain uses TRBV29-1 with TRBJ2-3; 15 bases align to TRBD2. This CDR3 is 16 amino acids long. CDR1 is SQVTM and CDR2 is ANQGSEA in the germline V gene. V lost 4 bases and J lost 1; bases outside the gene matches: 3. The CDR3 sequence: CSVAGLAGGGTDTQYF. DNA for the CDR3: TGCAGCGTTGCAGGACTAGCGGGGGGGGGCACAGATACGCAGTATTTT.

This chain links TRBV19 with TRBJ1-2; maybe TRBD1 (5 bases). Germline assignment: CDR1 LNHDA and CDR2 SQIVND (reference sequence). The germline V and J ends were trimmed by 5 bases and 5 bases, with 15 bases remaining between them. This CDR3 has 14 amino acids. The CDR3 loop reads CASSRQYLLYGYTF. The DNA for the CDR3 is TGTGCCAGTAGTCGACAGTATTTACTTTATGGCTACACCTTC.